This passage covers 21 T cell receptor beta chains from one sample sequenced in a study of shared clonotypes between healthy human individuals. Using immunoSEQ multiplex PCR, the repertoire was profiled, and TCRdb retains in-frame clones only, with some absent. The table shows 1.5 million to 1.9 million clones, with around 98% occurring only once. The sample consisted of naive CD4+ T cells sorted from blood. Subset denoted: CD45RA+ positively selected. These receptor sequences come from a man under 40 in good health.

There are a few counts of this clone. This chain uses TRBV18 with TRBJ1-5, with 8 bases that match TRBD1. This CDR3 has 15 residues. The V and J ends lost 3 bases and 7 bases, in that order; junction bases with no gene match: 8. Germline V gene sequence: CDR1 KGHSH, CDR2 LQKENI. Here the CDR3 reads CASSPGTGFYQPQHF. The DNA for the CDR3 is TGTGCCAGCTCACCCGGGACAGGCTTCTACCAGCCCCAGCATTTT. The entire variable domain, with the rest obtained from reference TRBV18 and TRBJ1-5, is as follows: NAGVMQNPRHLVRRRGQEARLRCSPMKGHSHVYWYRQLPEEGLKFMVYLQKENIIDESGMPKERFSAEFPKEGPSILRIQQVVRGDSAAYFCASSPGTGFYQPQHFGDGTRLSIL.

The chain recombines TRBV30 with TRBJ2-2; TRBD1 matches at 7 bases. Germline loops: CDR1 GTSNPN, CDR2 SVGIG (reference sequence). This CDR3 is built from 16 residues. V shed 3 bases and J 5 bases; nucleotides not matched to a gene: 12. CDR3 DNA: TGTGCCTGGAGGCCGCACCGACAGGGTGGAACCGGGGAGCTGTTTTTT. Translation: CAWRPHRQGGTGELFF.

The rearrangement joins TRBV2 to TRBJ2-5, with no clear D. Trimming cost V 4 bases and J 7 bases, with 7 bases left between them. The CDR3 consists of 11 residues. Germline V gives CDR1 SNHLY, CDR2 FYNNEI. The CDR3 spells CASSVHSTQYF. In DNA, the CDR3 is TGTGCCAGCAGTGTTCATTCGACCCAGTACTTC.

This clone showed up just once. CDR3 in amino acids: CASSLELIPGEAFF. The CDR3 region has the DNA TGCGCCAGCAGCTTGGAATTAATCCCGGGTGAAGCTTTCTTT. The rearrangement uses TRBV5-1 and TRBJ1-1, with no clear D. V was pared by 0 bases and J by 7 bases, with 13 bases between. Germline CDR1 and CDR2: SGHRS and YFSETQ. The CDR3 extends over 14 amino acids.

The CDR3 nucleotides read TGTGCCAGCAGCTTAAGGGACAGGGGGGGTCAGCCCCAGCATTTT. Protein product: CASSLRDRGGQPQHF. V and J are TRBV7-2 and TRBJ1-5, with 11 nucleotides matching TRBD1. CDR3 size: 15 residues. The V gene's germline CDR1 is SGHTA and CDR2 FQGNSA. Unmatched junction bases numbered 3, after V lost 2 bases and J lost 6 bases.

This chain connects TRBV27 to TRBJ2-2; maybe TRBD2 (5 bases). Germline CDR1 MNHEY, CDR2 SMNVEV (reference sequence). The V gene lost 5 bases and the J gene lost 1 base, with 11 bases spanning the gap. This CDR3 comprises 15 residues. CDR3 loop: CASSRAGRNTGELFF. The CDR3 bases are TGTGCCAGCAGTCGGGCGGGCCGGAACACCGGGGAGCTGTTTTTT.

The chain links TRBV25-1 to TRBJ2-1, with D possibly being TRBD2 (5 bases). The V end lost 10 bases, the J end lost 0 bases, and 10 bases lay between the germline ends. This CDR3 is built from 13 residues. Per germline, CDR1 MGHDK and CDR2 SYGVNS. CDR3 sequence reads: CATKRDSYNEQFF. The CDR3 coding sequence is TGTGCCACCAAGAGGGACTCCTACAATGAGCAGTTCTTC.

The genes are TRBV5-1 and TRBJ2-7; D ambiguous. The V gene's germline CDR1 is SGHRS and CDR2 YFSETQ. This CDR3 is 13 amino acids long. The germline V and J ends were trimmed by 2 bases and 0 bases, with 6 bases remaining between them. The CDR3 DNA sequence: TGCGCCAGCAGCTTCCGTACCTCCTACGAGCAGTACTTC. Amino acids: CASSFRTSYEQYF.

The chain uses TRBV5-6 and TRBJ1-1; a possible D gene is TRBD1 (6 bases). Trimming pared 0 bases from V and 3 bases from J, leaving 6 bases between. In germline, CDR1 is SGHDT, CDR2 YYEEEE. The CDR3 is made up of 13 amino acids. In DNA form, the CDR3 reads TGTGCCAGCAGCTTGGGGGGGCACACTGAAGCTTTCTTT. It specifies CASSLGGHTEAFF.

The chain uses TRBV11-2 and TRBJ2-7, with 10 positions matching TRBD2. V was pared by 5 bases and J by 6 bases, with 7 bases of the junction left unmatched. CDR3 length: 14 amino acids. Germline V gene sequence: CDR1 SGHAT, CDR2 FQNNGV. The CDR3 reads CASSPPSGRGEQYF. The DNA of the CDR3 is TGTGCCAGCAGCCCCCCTAGCGGGAGAGGCGAGCAGTACTTC.

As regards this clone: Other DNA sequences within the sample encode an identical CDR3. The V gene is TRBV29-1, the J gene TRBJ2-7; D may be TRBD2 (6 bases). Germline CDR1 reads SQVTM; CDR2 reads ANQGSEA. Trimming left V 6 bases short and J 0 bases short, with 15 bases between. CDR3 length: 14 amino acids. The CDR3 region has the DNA TGCAGCGTGGGGGGAGCGGGCGGCTCCTACGAGCAGTACTTC. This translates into CSVGGAGGSYEQYF.

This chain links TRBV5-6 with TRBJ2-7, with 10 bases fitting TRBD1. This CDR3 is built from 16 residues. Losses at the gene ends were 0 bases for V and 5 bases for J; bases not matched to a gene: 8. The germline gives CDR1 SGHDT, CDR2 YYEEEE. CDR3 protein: CASSLAPGTGEHEQYF. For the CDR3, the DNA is TGTGCCAGCAGCTTGGCCCCCGGGACAGGGGAACACGAGCAGTACTTC.

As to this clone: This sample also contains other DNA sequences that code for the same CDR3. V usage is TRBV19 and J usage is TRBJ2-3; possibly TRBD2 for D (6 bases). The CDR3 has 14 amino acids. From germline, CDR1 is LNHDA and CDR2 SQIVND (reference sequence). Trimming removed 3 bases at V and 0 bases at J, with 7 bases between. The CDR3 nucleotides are TGTGCCAGTAGTATGGGACTTAGCACAGATACGCAGTATTTT. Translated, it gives CASSMGLSTDTQYF. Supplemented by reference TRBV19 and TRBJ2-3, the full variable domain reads DGGITQSPKYLFRKEGQNVTLSCEQNLNHDAMYWYRQDPGQGLRLIYYSQIVNDFQKGDIAEGYSVSREKKESFPLTVTSAQKNPTAFYLCASSMGLSTDTQYFGPGTRLTVL.

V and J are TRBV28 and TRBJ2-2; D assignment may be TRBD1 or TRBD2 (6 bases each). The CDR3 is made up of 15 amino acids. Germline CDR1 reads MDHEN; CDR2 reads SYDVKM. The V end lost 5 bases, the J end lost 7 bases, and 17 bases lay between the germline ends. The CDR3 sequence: CASSARGRRGGELFF. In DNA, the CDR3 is TGTGCCAGCAGTGCCCGGGGGCGCCGGGGCGGGGAGCTGTTTTTT.

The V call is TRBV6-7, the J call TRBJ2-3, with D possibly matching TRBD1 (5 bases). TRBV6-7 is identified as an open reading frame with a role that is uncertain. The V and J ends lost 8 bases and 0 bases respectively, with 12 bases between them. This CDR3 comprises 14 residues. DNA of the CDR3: TGTGCCAGCGCCCTCAGGGATAGCACAGATACGCAGTATTTT. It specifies CASALRDSTDTQYF.

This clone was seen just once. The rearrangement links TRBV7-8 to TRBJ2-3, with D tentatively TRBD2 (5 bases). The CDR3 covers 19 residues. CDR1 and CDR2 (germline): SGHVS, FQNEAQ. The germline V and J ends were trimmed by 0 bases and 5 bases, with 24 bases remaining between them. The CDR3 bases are TGTGCCAGCAGCTTAGCGGATAAATCTTTGTGGGAGAGGGAAGATACGCAGTATTTT. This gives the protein CASSLADKSLWEREDTQYF.

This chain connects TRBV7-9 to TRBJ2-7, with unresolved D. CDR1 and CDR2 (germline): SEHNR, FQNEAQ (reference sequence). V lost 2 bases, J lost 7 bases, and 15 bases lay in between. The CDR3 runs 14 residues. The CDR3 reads CASSLNGLVGEQYF. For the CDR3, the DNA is TGTGCCAGCAGCTTAAATGGCCTAGTCGGAGAGCAGTACTTC.

The DNA for the CDR3 is TGTGCCAGCAGCTTAGCCTCCGGGACAAGGCATACCTTC. As protein: CASSLASGTRHTF. The V gene is TRBV11-2, the J gene TRBJ1-2; D is possibly TRBD1 (6 bases). Germline V gene data show CDR1 as SGHAT and CDR2 as FQNNGV. This CDR3 is built from 13 residues. The V gene lost 1 base and the J gene lost 14 bases, with 17 bases spanning the gap.

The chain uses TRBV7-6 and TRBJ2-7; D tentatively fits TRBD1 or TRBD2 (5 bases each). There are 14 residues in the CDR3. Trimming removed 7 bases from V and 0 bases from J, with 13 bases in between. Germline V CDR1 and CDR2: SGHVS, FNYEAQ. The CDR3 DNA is TGTGCCAGCACCCCCGGGACGGACTCCTACGAGCAGTACTTC. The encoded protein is CASTPGTDSYEQYF. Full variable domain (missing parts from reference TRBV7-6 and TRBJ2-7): GAGVSQSPRYKVTKRGQDVALRCDPISGHVSLYWYRQALGQGPEFLTYFNYEAQQDKSGLPNDRFSAERPEGSISTLTIQRTEQRDSAMYRCASTPGTDSYEQYFGPGTRLTVT.

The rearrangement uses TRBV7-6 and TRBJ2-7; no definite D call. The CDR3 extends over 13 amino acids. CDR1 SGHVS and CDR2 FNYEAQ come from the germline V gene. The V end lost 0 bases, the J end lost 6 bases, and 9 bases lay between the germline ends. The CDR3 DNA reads TGTGCCAGCAGCTTAGCCAACGAGCCCGAGCAGTACTTC. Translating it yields CASSLANEPEQYF.

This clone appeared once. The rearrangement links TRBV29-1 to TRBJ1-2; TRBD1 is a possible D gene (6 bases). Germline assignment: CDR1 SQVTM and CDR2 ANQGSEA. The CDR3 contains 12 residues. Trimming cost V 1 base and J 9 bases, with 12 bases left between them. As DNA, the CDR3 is TGCAGCGTTGAAGGCGGACAGCGACGCTACACCTTC. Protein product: CSVEGGQRRYTF.